What follows are 32 T cell receptor beta chains derived from one specimen sequenced in a study of PD-1 blockade in classical Hodgkin lymphoma. Measured with immunoSEQ multiplex PCR; TCRdb has only the in-frame clones, and not every one. The table shows just under 20,000 clones, with 88% occurring only once. Time point defined: cycle 4 day 1 (C4D1), after 5 to 7 weeks of nivolumab. Exposure to brentuximab vedotin varied, and each patient had relapsed following autologous stem cell transplantation. PBMCs, once thawed, yielded CD8+ T cells isolated by magnetic negative selection. The sample in question was CD8+ T cells from blood, obtained before the fourth cycle of nivolumab. The receptors shown here come from a human donor with classical Hodgkin lymphoma.

The chain uses TRBV5-1 and TRBJ2-2; D unresolved. The CDR3 covers 12 residues. Trimming removed 6 bases from V and 7 bases from J, with 10 bases in between. The germline V gene has CDR1 SGHRS and CDR2 YFSETQ. The CDR3 protein is CASNLGNGELFF. The CDR3 bases are TGCGCCAGCAATTTAGGGAACGGGGAGCTGTTTTTT. Based on the CDR3 plus reference TRBV5-1 and TRBJ2-2, the full variable domain is KAGVTQTPRYLIKTRGQQVTLSCSPISGHRSVSWYQQTPGQGLQFLFEYFSETQRNKGNFPGRFSGRQFSNSRSEMNVSTLELGDSALYLCASNLGNGELFFGEGSRLTVL.

This CDR3 is CASSPRTGSSSDTQYF. The CDR3 bases are TGTGCCAGCAGCCCTCGGACAGGGAGCTCGTCAGATACGCAGTATTTT. The rearrangement uses TRBV9 and TRBJ2-3; 8 nucleotides line up with TRBD1. This CDR3 has 16 amino acids. The ends lost 4 bases at V and 4 bases at J; junction bases unmatched: 11. Germline V lookup: CDR1 SGDLS, CDR2 YYNGEE.

V usage is TRBV27 and J usage is TRBJ1-1; 8 bases are shared with TRBD1. CDR3 size: 16 residues. With V trimmed by 4 bases and J by 3 bases, 10 bases remained unmatched. Germline CDR1 reads MNHEY; CDR2 reads SMNVEV (reference sequence). CDR3 in amino acids: CASSSTGDETYTEAFF. CDR3 coding DNA: TGTGCCAGCAGTTCGACAGGGGATGAAACGTACACTGAAGCTTTCTTT.

The table lists this clone with a count of one. The chain employs TRBV27 and TRBJ2-1; D remains unclear. Between the trimmed V and J ends, which lost 0 bases and 6 bases, there was a span of 12 bases. Germline CDR1 MNHEY, CDR2 SMNVEV (reference sequence). This CDR3 region has 15 residues. The CDR3: CASSLSKGHGNEQFF. CDR3 nucleotide sequence: TGTGCCAGCAGTTTATCGAAAGGTCATGGCAATGAGCAGTTCTTC.

The chain links TRBV7-9 to TRBJ2-2; D is ambiguous. CDR3 size: 17 residues. CDR1 and CDR2 from the germline V gene are SEHNR and FQNEAQ (reference sequence). Trimming removed 4 bases at V and 2 bases at J, with 17 bases between. The CDR3 loop is CASSSSGLRLNTGELFF. The CDR3 nucleotides read TGTGCCAGCAGCTCATCAGGTCTACGTTTAAACACCGGGGAGCTGTTTTTT. Based on the CDR3 plus reference TRBV7-9 and TRBJ2-2, the full variable domain is DTGVSQNPRHKITKRGQNVTFRCDPISEHNRLYWYRQTLGQGPEFLTYFQNEAQLEKSRLLSDRFSAERPKGSFSTLEIQRTEQGDSAMYLCASSSSGLRLNTGELFFGEGSRLTVL.

The J gene is TRBJ2-7, the V gene TRBV9; 9 bases are shared with TRBD2. J gave up 2 bases and V 0 bases, and 6 bases lay outside the gene matches. The germline V gene encodes CDR1 SGDLS and CDR2 YYNGEE. The CDR3 covers 16 residues. The DNA for the CDR3 is TGTGCCAGCAGCGTAGCCCTAGCTAGCGGGACCTACGAGCAGTACTTC. Amino acids: CASSVALASGTYEQYF.

J is TRBJ1-5 and V is TRBV19; TRBD1 aligns across 7 bases. V shed 3 bases, J shed 6 bases, and the junction held 5 bases outside the gene matches. There are 14 residues in the CDR3. Germline assignment: CDR1 LNHDA and CDR2 SQIVND (reference sequence). The CDR3 DNA reads TGTGCCAGTAGTATCGGTCAGGGGGTTCAGCCCCAGCATTTT. Its translation is CASSIGQGVQPQHF.

This chain uses TRBV4-1 with TRBJ2-1, with D possibly TRBD2 on 6 matching bases. V was clipped by 0 bases and J by 3 bases, with 15 bases between them. The germline V gene encodes CDR1 MGHRA and CDR2 YSYEKL. This CDR3 is 17 amino acids long. The CDR3 DNA follows: TGCGCCAGCAGCCAAGATGCGGCTAGCGTCTACTACAATGAGCAGTTCTTC. The encoded protein is CASSQDAASVYYNEQFF.

This rearrangement joins TRBV6-6 to TRBJ2-1; TRBD1 aligns across 7 bases. The germline V gene encodes CDR1 MNHNY and CDR2 SVGAGI (reference sequence). The CDR3 length is 12 residues. The trim removed 5 bases at V and 9 bases at J, leaving 4 bases unmatched. In DNA form, the CDR3 reads TGTGCCAGCAGTGACAGGGTACGTGAGCAGTTCTTC. This encodes CASSDRVREQFF.

This clone is large. The chain links TRBV7-6 to TRBJ1-5, with a weak D call TRBD1 (5 bases). CDR3 length: 13 amino acids. Between the trimmed V and J ends, which lost 5 bases and 6 bases, there was a span of 11 bases. Per the germline V gene, CDR1 is SGHVS and CDR2 is FNYEAQ. The CDR3, as DNA: TGTGCCAGCAGCGAGGGCGGGGGTCAGCCCCAGCATTTT. Encoded protein: CASSEGGGQPQHF.

The chain links TRBV9 to TRBJ1-2; D not resolved. CDR1 is SGDLS, CDR2 YYNGEE, per germline. Between the trimmed V and J ends, which lost 6 bases and 4 bases, there was a span of 19 bases. CDR3 length equals 15 residues. This CDR3 reads CASTGIREGGYGYTF. The CDR3 DNA is TGTGCCAGCACCGGGATCAGAGAGGGAGGCTATGGCTACACCTTC.

The rearrangement uses TRBV11-1 and TRBJ2-7; D call uncertain. V was pared by 5 bases and J by 1 base, with 6 bases between. The germline V gene has CDR1 SGHAT and CDR2 FQDESV (reference sequence). The CDR3 consists of 12 residues. CDR3: CASSVPSYEQYF. DNA of the CDR3: TGTGCCAGCAGCGTTCCTTCCTACGAGCAGTACTTC.

The chain has TRBV7-9 and TRBJ2-7; D might be TRBD1 (6 bases). CDR3 size: 14 residues. Germline-derived CDR1 and CDR2 are SEHNR and FQNEAQ (reference sequence). V was trimmed by 4 bases and J by 3 bases, leaving 13 bases between them. The CDR3: CASSSSGEDYEQYF. CDR3 DNA sequence: TGTGCCAGCAGCTCCTCAGGGGAAGACTACGAGCAGTACTTC.

This chain joins TRBV10-3 and TRBJ2-6; D tentatively reads TRBD1 or TRBD2 (5 bases each). The CDR3 loop spans 16 amino acids. Germline lookup yields CDR1 ENHRY and CDR2 SYGVKD. Trimming left V 6 bases short and J 0 bases short, with 12 bases between. CDR3 sequence: CAIRGTVPSGANVLTF. The CDR3 DNA reads as TGTGCCATCAGGGGGACGGTGCCCTCTGGGGCCAACGTCCTGACTTTC.

This clone was seen only once. This chain uses TRBV7-9 with TRBJ2-7; unclear D gene. Germline values: CDR1 SEHNR, CDR2 FQNEAQ (reference sequence). This CDR3 has 13 residues. Trimming took off 5 bases at V and 4 bases at J, with 12 bases between the two ends. CDR3 nucleotides: TGTGCCAGCAGCCCTGTACTGGATTACGAGCAGTACTTC. It specifies CASSPVLDYEQYF.

The chain has TRBV10-1 and TRBJ2-1; tentative D call: TRBD2 (7 bases). This CDR3 is built from 18 residues. CDR1 and CDR2 from the germline V gene are WNHNN and SYGVQD (reference sequence). The V end lost 1 base, the J end lost 3 bases, and 19 bases lay between the germline ends. Written as DNA, the CDR3 is TGCGCCAGCAGTGAGTACTCCGCCTTGGGAGGGGGCTACAATGAGCAGTTCTTC. Its translation is CASSEYSALGGGYNEQFF.

The chain is built from TRBV27 and TRBJ2-1; TRBD2 matches at 16 bases. The CDR3 has 22 residues. Germline CDR1 is MNHEY and CDR2 is SMNVEV (reference sequence). After removal of 1 base from V and 4 bases from J, the junction contained 16 bases not matched to a gene. As DNA, the CDR3 is TGTGCCAGCAGTTTATGGCGGGGACTAGCGGGAGGGCAGGGAGGTGCGTACAATGAGCAGTTCTTC. Protein product: CASSLWRGLAGGQGGAYNEQFF.

The V and J genes are TRBV11-2 and TRBJ1-1; the D is unclear. In germline, CDR1 is SGHAT, CDR2 FQNNGV. V lost 0 bases to trimming and J lost 11 bases, with 10 bases between them. The CDR3 is 12 residues long. The CDR3 coding sequence is TGTGCCAGCAGCTTAGAGGGGTACTCGGCTTTCTTT. Protein sequence: CASSLEGYSAFF.

This clone came up a few times. The CDR3 is CASSIDLRTRYSNQPQHF. CDR3 DNA sequence: TGTGCCAGTAGTATAGATCTCCGGACACGTTATAGCAATCAGCCCCAGCATTTT. This sequence joins TRBV19 and TRBJ1-5; the D gene is possibly TRBD1 (5 bases). V was pared by 0 bases and J by 0 bases, with 15 bases between. The germline V gene encodes CDR1 LNHDA and CDR2 SQIVND (reference sequence). The CDR3 contains 18 residues.

A few counts support this clone. CDR3 DNA sequence: TGCAGCGTTCTCGTGGGGGGCGACTATGGCTACACCTTC. Translating it yields CSVLVGGDYGYTF. The genes are TRBV29-1 and TRBJ1-2; a possible D gene is TRBD1 (6 bases). This CDR3 contains 13 residues. Germline lookup yields CDR1 SQVTM and CDR2 ANQGSEA. V dropped 5 bases and J dropped 3 bases, with 13 bases sitting between them.

The chain uses TRBV7-9 and TRBJ2-7, with 7 nucleotides matching TRBD1. The CDR3 consists of 18 residues. The J segment lost 3 bases and the V segment lost 5 bases, leaving 19 bases of the junction unmatched. CDR1 SEHNR and CDR2 FQNEAQ come from the germline V gene (reference sequence). CDR3: CASSTGTERSRGVYEQYF. CDR3 DNA sequence: TGTGCCAGCAGCACCGGGACAGAGAGGTCTCGAGGAGTCTACGAGCAGTACTTC.

The rearrangement uses TRBV10-2 and TRBJ2-1, with TRBD2 as a possible D gene (5 bases). Germline CDR1 is WSHSY and CDR2 is SAAADI. This CDR3 has 15 residues. Trimming pared 7 bases from V and 6 bases from J, leaving 19 bases between. CDR3 bases: TGCGCCAGCATTCTTTCATCCGAGGGCCGCAATGAGCAGTTCTTC. Translation: CASILSSEGRNEQFF.

The chain is built from TRBV28 and TRBJ2-1; 14 nucleotides line up with TRBD2. This CDR3 contains 21 residues. The junction had 24 bases not matched to a gene; V was cut back by 6 bases and J by 8 bases. The V gene's germline CDR1 is MDHEN and CDR2 SYDVKM. This CDR3 is CASSHSIWTSGRSLFSDEQFF. The CDR3 bases are TGTGCCAGCAGCCACTCGATCTGGACTAGCGGGAGGAGTCTTTTTAGCGATGAGCAGTTCTTC.

J is TRBJ2-3 and V is TRBV1. TRBV1 is flagged as a pseudogene. There are 19 residues in the CDR3. This chain's CDR3 is CTSSQERMRGEGGTDTQYF. The CDR3 nucleotides read TGCACCAGCAGCCAAGAGAGGATGAGGGGCGAGGGTGGCACAGATACGCAGTATTTT.

As for this clone: Other DNA sequences from this sample encode an identical CDR3 as well. The chain employs TRBV5-1 and TRBJ1-5; D not resolved. The CDR3 is 13 residues long. V lost 2 bases and J 5 bases, leaving 8 bases between the germline ends. Per germline, CDR1 SGHRS and CDR2 YFSETQ. The DNA of the CDR3 is TGCGCCAGCAGCTTTGAAGGAGATCAGCCCCAGCATTTT. This codes for CASSFEGDQPQHF.

This clone was observed once. The chain carries TRBV4-2 and TRBJ1-1; maybe TRBD1 (6 bases). From germline, CDR1 is LGHNA and CDR2 YNFKEQ. V gave up 3 bases and J gave up 7 bases, with 12 bases separating them. CDR3 length equals 13 residues. The chain's CDR3 is CASSQGAGSEAFF. The CDR3 DNA reads as TGTGCCAGCAGCCAGGGGGCTGGGAGTGAAGCTTTCTTT.

V and J are TRBV5-1 and TRBJ2-7; tentatively, D is TRBD2 (6 bases). CDR1 is SGHRS, CDR2 YFSETQ, per germline. V gave up 0 bases and J gave up 2 bases, with 12 bases separating them. There are 15 residues in the CDR3. Here the CDR3 DNA reads TGCGCCAGCAGCTTGGTCGCGGGACCCCCCTACGAGCAGTACTTC. It translates to CASSLVAGPPYEQYF. The full variable domain, rest sourced from reference TRBV5-1 and TRBJ2-7, is KAGVTQTPRYLIKTRGQQVTLSCSPISGHRSVSWYQQTPGQGLQFLFEYFSETQRNKGNFPGRFSGRQFSNSRSEMNVSTLELGDSALYLCASSLVAGPPYEQYFGPGTRLTVT.

This chain joins TRBV27 and TRBJ2-7; the match to TRBD2 covers 10 bases. The CDR3 sequence is 13 residues long. Germline CDR1 reads MNHEY; CDR2 reads SMNVEV (reference sequence). Trimming cost V 5 bases and J 2 bases; bases outside gene matches: 0. The CDR3 spells CASSSGRAYEQYF. In DNA, the CDR3 is TGTGCCAGCAGTAGCGGGAGGGCCTACGAGCAGTACTTC.

In this sample, this clone turned up once. This CDR3 is CASSQRGTGELFF. The CDR3 region has the DNA TGCGCCAGCAGCCAGAGGGGGACCGGGGAGCTGTTTTTT. The gene calls are TRBV4-1 and TRBJ2-2; D is possibly TRBD1 (6 bases). Trimming removed 3 bases at V and 5 bases at J, with 7 bases between. The germline V gene encodes CDR1 MGHRA and CDR2 YSYEKL. CDR3 size: 13 residues.

The table lists this clone with a few counts. The chain is built from TRBV2 and TRBJ1-2; 7 positions agree with TRBD1. The CDR3 is made up of 12 amino acids. Germline CDR1 reads SNHLY; CDR2 reads FYNNEI. After removal of 6 bases from V and 7 bases from J, the junction contained 5 bases not matched to a gene. In DNA, the CDR3 is TGTGCCAGCAGGAGGGGGCTGGGTGGCTACACCTTC. Amino acids: CASRRGLGGYTF.

This clone was observed a few times. This sequence joins TRBV7-9 and TRBJ2-7; tentatively, D is TRBD1 or TRBD2 (5 bases each). V gave up 5 bases and J gave up 2 bases, with 16 bases separating them. CDR3 length: 15 amino acids. Germline-derived CDR1 and CDR2 are SEHNR and FQNEAQ (reference sequence). The CDR3 region has the DNA TGTGCCAGCAGCGGGGACCGTGTAGAGCCCTACGAGCAGTACTTC. It yields the protein CASSGDRVEPYEQYF.

This clone was detected only once. V and J are TRBV27 and TRBJ2-7; 9 positions match TRBD2. Germline V gene sequence: CDR1 MNHEY, CDR2 SMNVEV (reference sequence). CDR3 length: 13 amino acids. Losses at the gene ends were 3 bases for V and 6 bases for J; bases not matched to a gene: 3. The CDR3: CASSLGLAAEQYF. The DNA of the CDR3 is TGTGCCAGCAGTTTGGGACTAGCAGCCGAGCAGTACTTC.